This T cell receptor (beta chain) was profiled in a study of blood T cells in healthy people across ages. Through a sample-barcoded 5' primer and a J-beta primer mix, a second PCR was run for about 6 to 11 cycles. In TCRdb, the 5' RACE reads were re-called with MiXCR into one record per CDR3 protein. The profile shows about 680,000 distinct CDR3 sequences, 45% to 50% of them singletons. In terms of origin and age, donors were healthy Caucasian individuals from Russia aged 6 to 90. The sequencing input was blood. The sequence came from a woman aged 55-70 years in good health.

CDR3 in amino acids: CASSVDGQFDNIQYF. CDR3 sequence (DNA): TGTGCCAGCAGCGTAGATGGACAGTTTGACAACATTCAGTACTTC. This chain links TRBV9 with TRBJ2-4, with TRBD1 as a possible D gene (6 bases). The CDR3 contains 15 residues. In germline, CDR1 is SGDLS, CDR2 YYNGEE. Trimming removed 0 bases from V and 7 bases from J, with 14 bases in between.